Below, one T cell receptor beta chain is given with its context. Its antigen is as yet unknown. Trimming stripped 1 base from V and 8 bases from J, with 12 bases between. The CDR3 loop spans 14 amino acids. Per germline, CDR1 SGHAT and CDR2 FQDESV (reference sequence). Each donor's blood draw was approximately 10 milliliters of peripheral blood. This specimen belongs to a study of blood T cells in healthy people across ages. Overall study: T cells yielded about one barcoded beta molecule per two cells through template switching.

Combining a sample-barcoded 5' primer with a J-beta primer mix, a second PCR ran for about 7 to 11 cycles. Each TCR beta cDNA got a 12-nucleotide random molecular identifier. From the 5' RACE reads, TCRdb called clonotypes with MiXCR, one entry per CDR3 protein. The sample holds approximately 940,000 distinct CDR3 sequences, around 49% seen once. Study-level points and caveats: In older individuals, TCR beta diversity per million T cells was lower, falling roughly linearly with age.

The sequence came from a man in his thirties or forties in good health. The chain carries TRBV11-1 and TRBJ2-4; no firm D call. Specimen: blood. The chain's CDR3 is CASSLGPASDIQYF. The CDR3 region has the DNA TGTGCCAGCAGCTTAGGCCCCGCTTCGGACATTCAGTACTTC.